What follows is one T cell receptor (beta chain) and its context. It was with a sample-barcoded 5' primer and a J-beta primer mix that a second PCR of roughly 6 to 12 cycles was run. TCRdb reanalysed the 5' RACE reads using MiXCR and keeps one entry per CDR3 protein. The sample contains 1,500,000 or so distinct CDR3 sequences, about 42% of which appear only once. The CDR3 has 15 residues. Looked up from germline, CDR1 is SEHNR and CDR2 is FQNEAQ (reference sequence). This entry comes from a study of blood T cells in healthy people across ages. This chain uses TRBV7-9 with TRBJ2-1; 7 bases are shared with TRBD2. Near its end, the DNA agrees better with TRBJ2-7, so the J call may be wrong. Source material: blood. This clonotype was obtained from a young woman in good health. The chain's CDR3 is CASSFRGTTYNEQYF. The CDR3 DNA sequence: TGTGCCAGCAGCTTCCGGGGGACTACCTACAATGAGCAGTACTTC.